This section outlines one TCR beta chain sequence together with its context. Its matching antigen is unknown. Germline V gene sequence: CDR1 SGHNT, CDR2 YENEEA. This CDR3 has 13 amino acids. Trimming shortened V by 7 bases and J by 4 bases, and 11 bases separated the two germline ends. The data are from a study of cytomegalovirus exposure and HLA in healthy donors. The study, taken as a whole, reports: A later analysis reportedly identified an Asian-associated ancestry cluster as carrying fewer N-insertions than the roughly 670-donor mean. Sequence variants that were highly shared formed a cluster that was likely a sequencing artifact. It was taken for granted in presence/absence analyses that sequencing depth across donors was roughly uniform.

PCR involved 60 Vbeta and 13 Jbeta primers. Using immunoSEQ multiplex PCR, the repertoire was profiled, and TCRdb retains in-frame clones only, with some absent. The repertoire holds 200,000 to 250,000 clones, with 77% as singletons. The TCR sequence derives from a woman between 55 and 75 years old in good health and CMV-seropositive. The sample consisted of PBMCs. The chain employs TRBV11-3 and TRBJ1-3, with D unresolved. CDR3 nucleotide sequence: TGTGCCAGCACCGAGGGTTTCGGAAACACCATATATTTT. Translation: CASTEGFGNTIYF.